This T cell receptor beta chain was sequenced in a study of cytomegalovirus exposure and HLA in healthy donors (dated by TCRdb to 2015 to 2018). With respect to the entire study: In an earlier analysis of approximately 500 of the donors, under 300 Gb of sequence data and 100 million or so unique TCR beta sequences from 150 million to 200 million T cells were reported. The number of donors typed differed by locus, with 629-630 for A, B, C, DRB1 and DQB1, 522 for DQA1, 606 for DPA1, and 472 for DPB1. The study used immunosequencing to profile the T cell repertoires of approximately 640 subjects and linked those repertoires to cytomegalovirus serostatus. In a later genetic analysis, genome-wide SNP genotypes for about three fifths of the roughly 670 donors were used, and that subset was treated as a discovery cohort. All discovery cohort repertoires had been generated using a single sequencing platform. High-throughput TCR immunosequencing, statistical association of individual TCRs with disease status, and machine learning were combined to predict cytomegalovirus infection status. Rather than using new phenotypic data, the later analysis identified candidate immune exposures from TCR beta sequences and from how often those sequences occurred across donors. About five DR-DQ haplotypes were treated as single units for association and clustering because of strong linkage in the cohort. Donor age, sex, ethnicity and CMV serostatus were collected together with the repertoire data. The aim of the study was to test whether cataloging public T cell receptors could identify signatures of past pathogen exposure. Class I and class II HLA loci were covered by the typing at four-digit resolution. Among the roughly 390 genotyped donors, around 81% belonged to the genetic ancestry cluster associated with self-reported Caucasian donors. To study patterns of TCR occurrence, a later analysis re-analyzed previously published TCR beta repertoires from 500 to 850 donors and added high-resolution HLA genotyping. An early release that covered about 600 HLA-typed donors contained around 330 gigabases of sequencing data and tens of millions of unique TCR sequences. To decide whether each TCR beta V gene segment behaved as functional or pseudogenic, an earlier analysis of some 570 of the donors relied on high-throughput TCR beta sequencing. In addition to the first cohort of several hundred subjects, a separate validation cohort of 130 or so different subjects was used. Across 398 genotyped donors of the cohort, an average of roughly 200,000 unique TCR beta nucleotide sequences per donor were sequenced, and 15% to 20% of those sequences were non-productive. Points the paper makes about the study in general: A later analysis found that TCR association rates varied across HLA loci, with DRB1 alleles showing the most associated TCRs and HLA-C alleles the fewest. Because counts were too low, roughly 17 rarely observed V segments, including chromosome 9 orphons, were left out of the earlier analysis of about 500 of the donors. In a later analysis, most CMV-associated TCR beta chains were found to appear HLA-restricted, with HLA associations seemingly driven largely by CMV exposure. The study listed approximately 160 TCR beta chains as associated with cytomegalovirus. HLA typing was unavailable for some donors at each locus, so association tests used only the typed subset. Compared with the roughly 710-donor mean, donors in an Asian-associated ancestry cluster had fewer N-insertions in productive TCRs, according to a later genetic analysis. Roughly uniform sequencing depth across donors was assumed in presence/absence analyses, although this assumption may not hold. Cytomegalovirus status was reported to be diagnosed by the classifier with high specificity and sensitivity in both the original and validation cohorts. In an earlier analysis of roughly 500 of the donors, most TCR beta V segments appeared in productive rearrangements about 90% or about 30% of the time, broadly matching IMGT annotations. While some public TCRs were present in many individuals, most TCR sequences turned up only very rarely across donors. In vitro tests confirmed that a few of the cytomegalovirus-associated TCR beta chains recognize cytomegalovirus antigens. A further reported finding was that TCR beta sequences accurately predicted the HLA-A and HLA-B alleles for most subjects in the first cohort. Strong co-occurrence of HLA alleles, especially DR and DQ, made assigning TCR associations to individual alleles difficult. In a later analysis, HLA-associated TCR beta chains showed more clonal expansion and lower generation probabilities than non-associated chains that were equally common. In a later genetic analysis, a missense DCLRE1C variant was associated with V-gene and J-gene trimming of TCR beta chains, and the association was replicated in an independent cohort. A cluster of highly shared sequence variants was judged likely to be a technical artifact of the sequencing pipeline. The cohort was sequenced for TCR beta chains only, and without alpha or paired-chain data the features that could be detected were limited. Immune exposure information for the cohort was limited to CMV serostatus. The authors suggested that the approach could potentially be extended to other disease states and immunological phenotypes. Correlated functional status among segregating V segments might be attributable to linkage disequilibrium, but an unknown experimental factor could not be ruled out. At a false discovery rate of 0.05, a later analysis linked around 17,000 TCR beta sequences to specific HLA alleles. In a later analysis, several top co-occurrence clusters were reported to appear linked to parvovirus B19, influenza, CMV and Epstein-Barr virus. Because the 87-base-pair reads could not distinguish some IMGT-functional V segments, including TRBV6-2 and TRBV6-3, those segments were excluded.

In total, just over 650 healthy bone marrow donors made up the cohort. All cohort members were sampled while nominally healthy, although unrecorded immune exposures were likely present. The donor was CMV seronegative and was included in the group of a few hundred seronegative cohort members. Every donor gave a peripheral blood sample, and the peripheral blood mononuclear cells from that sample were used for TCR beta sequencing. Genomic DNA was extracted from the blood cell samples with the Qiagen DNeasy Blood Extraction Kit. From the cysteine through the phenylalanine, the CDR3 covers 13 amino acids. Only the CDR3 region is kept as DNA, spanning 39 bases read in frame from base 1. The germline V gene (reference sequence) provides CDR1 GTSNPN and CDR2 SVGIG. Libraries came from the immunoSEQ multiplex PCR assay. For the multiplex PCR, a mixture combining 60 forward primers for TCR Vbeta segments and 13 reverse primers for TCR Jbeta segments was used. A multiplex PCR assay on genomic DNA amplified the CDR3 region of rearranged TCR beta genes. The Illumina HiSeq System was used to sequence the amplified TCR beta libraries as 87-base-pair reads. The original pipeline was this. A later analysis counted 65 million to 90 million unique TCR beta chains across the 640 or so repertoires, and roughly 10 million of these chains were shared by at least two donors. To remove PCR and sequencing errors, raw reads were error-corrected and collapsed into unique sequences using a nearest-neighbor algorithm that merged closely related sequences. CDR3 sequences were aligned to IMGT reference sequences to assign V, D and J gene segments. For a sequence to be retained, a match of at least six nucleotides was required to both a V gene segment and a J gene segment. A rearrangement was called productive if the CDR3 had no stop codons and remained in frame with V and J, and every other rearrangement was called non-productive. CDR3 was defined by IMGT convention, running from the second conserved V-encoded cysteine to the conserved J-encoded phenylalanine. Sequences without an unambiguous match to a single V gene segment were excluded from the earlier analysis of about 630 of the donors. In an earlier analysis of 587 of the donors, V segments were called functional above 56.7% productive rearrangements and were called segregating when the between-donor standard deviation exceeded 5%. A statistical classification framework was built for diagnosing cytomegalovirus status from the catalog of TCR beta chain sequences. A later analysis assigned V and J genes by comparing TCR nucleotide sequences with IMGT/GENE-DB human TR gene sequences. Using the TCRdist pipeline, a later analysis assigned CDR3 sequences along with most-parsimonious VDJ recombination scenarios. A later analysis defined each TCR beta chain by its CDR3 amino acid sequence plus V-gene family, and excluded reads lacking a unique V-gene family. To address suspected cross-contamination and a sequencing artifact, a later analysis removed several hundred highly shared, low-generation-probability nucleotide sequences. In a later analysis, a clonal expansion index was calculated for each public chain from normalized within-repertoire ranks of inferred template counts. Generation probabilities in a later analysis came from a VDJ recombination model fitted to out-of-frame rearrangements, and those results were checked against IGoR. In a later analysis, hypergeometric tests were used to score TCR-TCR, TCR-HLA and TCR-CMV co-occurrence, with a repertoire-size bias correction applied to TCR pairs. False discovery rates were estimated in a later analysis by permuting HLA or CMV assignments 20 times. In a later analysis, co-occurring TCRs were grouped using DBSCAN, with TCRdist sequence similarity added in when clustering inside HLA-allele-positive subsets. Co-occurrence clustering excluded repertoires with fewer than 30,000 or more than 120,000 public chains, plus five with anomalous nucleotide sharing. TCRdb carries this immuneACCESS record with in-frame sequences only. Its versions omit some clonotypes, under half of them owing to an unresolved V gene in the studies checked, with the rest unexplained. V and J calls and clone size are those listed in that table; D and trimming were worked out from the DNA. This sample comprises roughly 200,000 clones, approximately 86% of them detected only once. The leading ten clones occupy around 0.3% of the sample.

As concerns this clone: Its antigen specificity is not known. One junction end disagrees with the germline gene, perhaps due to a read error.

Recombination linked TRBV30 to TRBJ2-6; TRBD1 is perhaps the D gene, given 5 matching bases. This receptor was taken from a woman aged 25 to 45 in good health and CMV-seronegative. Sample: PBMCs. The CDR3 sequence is CAWSDSGANGLTF. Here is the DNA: TGTGCCTGGAGTGACTCTGGGGCCAACGGCCTGACTTTC.